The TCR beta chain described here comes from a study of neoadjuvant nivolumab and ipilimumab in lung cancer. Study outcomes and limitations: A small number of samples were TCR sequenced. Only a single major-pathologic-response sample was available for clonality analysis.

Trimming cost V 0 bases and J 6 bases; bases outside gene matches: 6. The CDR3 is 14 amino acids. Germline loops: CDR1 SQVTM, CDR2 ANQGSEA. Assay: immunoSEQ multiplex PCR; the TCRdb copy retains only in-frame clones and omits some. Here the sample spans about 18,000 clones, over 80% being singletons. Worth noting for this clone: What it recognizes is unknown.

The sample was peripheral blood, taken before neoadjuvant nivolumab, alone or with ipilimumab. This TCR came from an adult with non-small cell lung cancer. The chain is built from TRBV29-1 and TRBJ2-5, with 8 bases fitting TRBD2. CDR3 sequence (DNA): TGCAGCGTTGAAGATTTTACTAGCGGAAAGACCCAGTACTTC. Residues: CSVEDFTSGKTQYF.